Listed here are 10 T cell receptor beta chains from one sample, sequenced in a study of OX40 agonist ivuxolimab in advanced cancers. Produced via immunoSEQ multiplex PCR; TCRdb's table is partial and in-frame only. The sample consists of 68,000 or so clones, roughly 84% of them appearing once. The sequencing used CD4+ or CD8+ T cells sorted from blood, collected in a trial of the OX40 agonist ivuxolimab. All receptors derive from an adult with an advanced solid tumor such as melanoma, head and neck, liver or kidney cancer.

The chain employs TRBV18 and TRBJ1-2, with D unresolved. CDR3 length: 14 amino acids. V shed 6 bases and J shed 2 bases, with 13 bases lying between them. The V gene's germline CDR1 is KGHSH and CDR2 LQKENI. The CDR3 is CASSPVEVNYGYTF. For the CDR3, the DNA is TGTGCCAGCTCCCCCGTGGAGGTCAACTATGGCTACACCTTC.

The chain links TRBV5-6 to TRBJ1-1, with D possibly matching TRBD1 (5 bases). This CDR3 has 15 amino acids. Trimming cost V 1 base and J 5 bases, with 15 bases left between them. The germline CDR1 and CDR2 sequences are SGHDT and YYEEEE. This CDR3 reads CASSLYGGGRTEAFF. CDR3 nucleotides: TGTGCCAGCAGCTTGTACGGGGGAGGTCGGACTGAAGCTTTCTTT.

The rearrangement joins TRBV6-1 to TRBJ2-6, with D possibly matching TRBD2 (5 bases). Germline V gene data show CDR1 as MNHNS and CDR2 as SASEGT. The V end lost 1 base, the J end lost 1 base, and 14 bases lay between the germline ends. The CDR3 spans 18 residues. The chain's CDR3 is CASSEGPGIASGANVLTF. Written as DNA, the CDR3 is TGTGCCAGCAGTGAAGGCCCGGGGATAGCATCTGGGGCCAACGTCCTGACTTTC.

The chain links TRBV11-1 to TRBJ2-4, with 7 bases aligning to TRBD1. This CDR3 comprises 16 residues. CDR1 and CDR2 (germline): SGHAT, FQDESV (reference sequence). The trim removed 5 bases at V and 0 bases at J, leaving 7 bases unmatched. CDR3 nucleotides: TGTGCCAGCAGCGCCCGGGACAGAAAAGCCAAAAACATTCAGTACTTC. Its translation is CASSARDRKAKNIQYF.

The chain uses TRBV6-5 and TRBJ1-5, with D possibly matching TRBD1 (6 bases). CDR3 length equals 14 residues. Germline V gene lookup returns CDR1 MNHEY and CDR2 SVGAGI. The ends were cut back, 6 bases at V and 1 base at J, with 10 bases in the middle. The CDR3 reads CASRGTISNQPQHF. Here the CDR3 DNA reads TGTGCCAGCAGGGGGACAATCAGCAATCAGCCCCAGCATTTT.

The chain uses TRBV9 and TRBJ2-1; 7 nucleotides line up with TRBD2. CDR1 SGDLS and CDR2 YYNGEE come from the germline V gene. Trimming cost V 2 bases and J 4 bases; bases outside gene matches: 3. The CDR3 has 14 residues. CDR3 DNA: TGTGCCAGCAGCGTGTCTAGCGGTTACAATGAGCAGTTCTTC. It encodes CASSVSSGYNEQFF.

In this sample, this clone turned up a few times. The chain is built from TRBV19 and TRBJ2-3; D uncertain. Per the germline V gene, CDR1 is LNHDA and CDR2 is SQIVND (reference sequence). The CDR3 loop spans 13 amino acids. V was clipped by 3 bases and J by 4 bases, with 8 bases between them. The CDR3 sequence: CASSIFLSDTQYF. Here the CDR3 DNA reads TGTGCCAGTAGTATCTTCCTGTCAGATACGCAGTATTTT.

This clone was recorded only once. The chain is built from TRBV2 and TRBJ2-2; no clear D gene. The CDR3 covers 13 residues. Looked up from germline, CDR1 is SNHLY and CDR2 is FYNNEI. V shed 6 bases and J shed 2 bases, with 7 bases lying between them. The DNA for the CDR3 is TGTGCCAGCAGCATACCAAACACCGGGGAGCTGTTTTTT. Translating it yields CASSIPNTGELFF.

The V and J genes are TRBV7-9 and TRBJ1-1, with D possibly matching TRBD1 (6 bases). V lost 5 bases to trimming and J lost 0 bases, with 13 bases between them. This CDR3 has 15 residues. Germline CDR1 and CDR2: SEHNR and FQNEAQ (reference sequence). CDR3 sequence: CASSPEGGLNTEAFF. CDR3 in DNA: TGTGCCAGCAGCCCAGAAGGGGGGCTGAACACTGAAGCTTTCTTT.

The chain carries TRBV25-1 and TRBJ2-2; D gene ambiguous. Per the germline V gene, CDR1 is MGHDK and CDR2 is SYGVNS. The length of the CDR3 is 12 residues. Trimming took off 6 bases at V and 6 bases at J, with 8 bases between the two ends. DNA for the CDR3: TGTGCCAGCAGCCAGGTTGCCGGGGAGCTGTTTTTT. This encodes CASSQVAGELFF.